This TCR beta chain emerged from a study of blood T cell repertoires in COVID-19. The wider study: Sites in the United States, Italy and Spain provided acute and convalescent COVID-19 samples.

The authors' processing: Reference gene primer amplification gave nucleated cell count estimates. Libraries were prepared by immunoSEQ multiplex PCR; TCRdb keeps only in-frame clonotypes and omits some of them. V, J and clone size are those of that table, while D and trimming were read from the DNA. The sample has about 300,000 clones, roughly 91% seen once. Input material: peripheral blood. The receptor was derived from a woman in her 30s with COVID-19, enrolled during active disease.

The CDR3 DNA is TGTGCCAGTAGAATACAGGGGGCGCACGGCTACACCTTC. Translating it yields CASRIQGAHGYTF. This rearrangement joins TRBV19 to TRBJ1-2; 9 bases align to TRBD1. CDR3 length equals 13 residues. The V segment lost 6 bases and the J segment 8 bases; nucleotides outside the gene matches: 7. Germline loops: CDR1 LNHDA, CDR2 SQIVND (reference sequence). Based on the CDR3 plus reference TRBV19 and TRBJ1-2, the full variable domain is DGGITQSPKYLFRKEGQNVTLSCEQNLNHDAMYWYRQDPGQGLRLIYYSQIVNDFQKGDIAEGYSVSREKKESFPLTVTSAQKNPTAFYLCASRIQGAHGYTFGSGTRLTVV.